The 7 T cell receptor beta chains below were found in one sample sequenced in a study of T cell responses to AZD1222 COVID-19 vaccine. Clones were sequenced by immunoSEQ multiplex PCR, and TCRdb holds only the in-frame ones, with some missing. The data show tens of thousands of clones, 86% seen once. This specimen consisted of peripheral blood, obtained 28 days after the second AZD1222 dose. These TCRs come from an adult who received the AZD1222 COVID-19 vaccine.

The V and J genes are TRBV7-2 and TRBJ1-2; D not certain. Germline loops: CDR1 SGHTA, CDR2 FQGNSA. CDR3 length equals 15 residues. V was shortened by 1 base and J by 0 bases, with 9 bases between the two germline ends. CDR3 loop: CASSLGHLANYGYTF. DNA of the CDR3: TGTGCCAGCAGCTTAGGCCACTTGGCTAACTATGGCTACACCTTC.

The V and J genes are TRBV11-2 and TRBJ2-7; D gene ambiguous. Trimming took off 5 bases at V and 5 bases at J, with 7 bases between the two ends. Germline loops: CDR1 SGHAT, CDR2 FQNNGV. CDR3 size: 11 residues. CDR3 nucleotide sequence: TGTGCCAGCAGCGTCCGGGACGAGCAGTACTTC. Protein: CASSVRDEQYF.

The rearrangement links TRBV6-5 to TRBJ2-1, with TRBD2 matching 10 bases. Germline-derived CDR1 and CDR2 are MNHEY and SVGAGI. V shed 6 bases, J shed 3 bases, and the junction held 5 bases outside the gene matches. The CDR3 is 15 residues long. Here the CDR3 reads CASRISSGGYNEQFF. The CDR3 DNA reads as TGTGCCAGCAGGATATCTAGCGGGGGCTACAATGAGCAGTTCTTC.

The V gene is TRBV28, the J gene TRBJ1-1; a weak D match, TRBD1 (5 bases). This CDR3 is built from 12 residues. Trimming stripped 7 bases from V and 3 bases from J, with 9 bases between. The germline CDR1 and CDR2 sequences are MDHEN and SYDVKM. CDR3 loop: CASKTGDTEAFF. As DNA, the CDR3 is TGTGCCAGCAAAACAGGAGACACTGAAGCTTTCTTT.

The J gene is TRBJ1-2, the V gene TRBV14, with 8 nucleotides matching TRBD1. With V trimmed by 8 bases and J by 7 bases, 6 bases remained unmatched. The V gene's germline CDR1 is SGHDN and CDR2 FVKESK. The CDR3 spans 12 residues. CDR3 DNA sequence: TGTGCCAGCCGTAGGACAGGGTTTGGCTACACCTTC. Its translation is CASRRTGFGYTF.

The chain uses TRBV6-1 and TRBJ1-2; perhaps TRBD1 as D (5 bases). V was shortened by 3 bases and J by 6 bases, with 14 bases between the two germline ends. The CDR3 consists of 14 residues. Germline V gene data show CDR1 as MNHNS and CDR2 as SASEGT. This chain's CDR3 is CASSEDQGPNGYTF. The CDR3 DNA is TGTGCCAGCAGTGAGGATCAGGGTCCGAATGGCTACACCTTC.

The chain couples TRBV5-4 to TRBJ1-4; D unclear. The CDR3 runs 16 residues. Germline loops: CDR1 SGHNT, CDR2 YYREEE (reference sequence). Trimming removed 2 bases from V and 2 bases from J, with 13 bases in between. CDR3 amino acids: CASSFRSRTTNEKLFF. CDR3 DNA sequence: TGTGCCAGCAGCTTTCGCTCACGAACGACTAATGAAAAACTGTTTTTT.